This is a list of T cell receptor beta chains from one sample in a study of blood T cell repertoires in COVID-19. Generated by immunoSEQ multiplex PCR, the TCRdb table keeps only in-frame clones and is missing some. This sample carries around 70,000 clones, more than 70% of them seen once, and the ten largest clones take roughly 3.7%. The sample taken for sequencing was peripheral blood. The receptors come from a man aged 50 to 60 with acute or convalescent COVID-19. CDR3s include the opening cysteine and the closing phenylalanine or tryptophan. A D gene is named only where the DNA matches it firmly. Some rows have no size entry. The others give once, few or many, or a class for an expanded clone.

v_gene	d_gene	j_gene	abundance	CDR3nt	CDR3aa
TRBV7-2	NA	TRBJ1-2	NA	TGTGCCAGCAGCTTAGCCGGAGGCAGCTATGGCTACACCTTC	CASSLAGGSYGYTF
TRBV11-2	TRBD2	TRBJ2-7	NA	TGTGCCAGCAGCTTAAGAGGGGGGAGCGGGAGTAGCTACGAGCAGTACTTC	CASSLRGGSGSSYEQYF
TRBV11-2	NA	TRBJ2-7	NA	TGTGCCAGCAGCCCCCGGAGGAGACCCTACGAGCAGTACTTC	CASSPRRRPYEQYF
TRBV6-5	TRBD1	TRBJ2-3	NA	TGTGCCAGCAGTCAACGGGACAGAAGCACAGATACGCAGTATTTT	CASSQRDRSTDTQYF
TRBV7-3	NA	TRBJ1-2	NA	TGTGCCAGCAGCCCCCAGGGGCCCAGCCCCGGAGGCTACACCTTC	CASSPQGPSPGGYTF
TRBV11-3	TRBD1	TRBJ1-4	NA	TGTGCCAGCAGTCGCCGGGACAGAGAAAAACTGTTTTTT	CASSRRDREKLFF
TRBV15	NA	TRBJ2-1	NA	TGTGCCACCAGCAGAGCACCGGAGGCTTACAATGAGCAGTTCTTC	CATSRAPEAYNEQFF
TRBV5-6	NA	TRBJ2-1	once	TGTGCCAGCAGCTTGGAAGGAGGTCACAATGAGCAGTTCTTC	CASSLEGGHNEQFF
TRBV19	TRBD1	TRBJ2-3	once	TGTGCCAGTAGTCGAAACCAGGGGGCTGTAGATACGCAGTATTTT	CASSRNQGAVDTQYF
TRBV6-5	TRBD1	TRBJ1-3	NA	TGTGCCAGCAGTTACACAGGGGTTGGAAACACCATATATTTT	CASSYTGVGNTIYF
TRBV5-8	TRBD2	TRBJ2-7	NA	TGTGCCAGCAGCTTTGACGGGACTAGCCGGGAGGAGCAGTACTTC	CASSFDGTSREEQYF
TRBV2	TRBD1	TRBJ1-3	NA	TGTGCCAGCAGCCCAACTCCGGGACAGGGTCTGTACTTTGGAAACACCATATATTTT	CASSPTPGQGLYFGNTIYF
TRBV28	NA	TRBJ2-5	NA	TGTGCCAGCAGTTTGCTGGGATTTCAGGGCCAAGAGACCCAGTACTTC	CASSLLGFQGQETQYF
TRBV6-5	TRBD1	TRBJ1-2	NA	TGTGCCAGCAGTTCCAGCTGGACAGGGGGCTTCTATGGCTACACCTTC	CASSSSWTGGFYGYTF
TRBV5-1	TRBD1	TRBJ2-3	NA	TGCGCCAGCAGCTTGGCCTGGACAGGGGGATCGGATACGCAGTATTTT	CASSLAWTGGSDTQYF
TRBV6-1	TRBD1	TRBJ1-4	NA	TGTGCCAGCACCGTCCGGGACAGGGTTGGTGAAAAACTGTTTTTT	CASTVRDRVGEKLFF
TRBV12-5	NA	TRBJ1-1	few	TGTGCTAGTGTGAGAATGCCGAACACTGAAGCTTTCTTT	CASVRMPNTEAFF
TRBV19	NA	TRBJ2-6	NA	TGTGCCAGTAGTATAGATCCAGGGACTGGGGCCAACGTCCTGACTTTC	CASSIDPGTGANVLTF
TRBV7-2	TRBD1	TRBJ1-2	once	TGTGCCAGCAGCTTAGACAGGGGACGGGGGGGCTACACCTTC	CASSLDRGRGGYTF
TRBV7-9	TRBD1	TRBJ1-2	NA	TGTGCCAGCAGCTTAGACCGATTGCCGGGACAGGGCATATATGGCTACACCTTC	CASSLDRLPGQGIYGYTF
TRBV7-2	TRBD2	TRBJ2-2	NA	TGTGCCAGCAGCTTTCAGCGGGGGAACACCGGGGAGCTGTTTTTT	CASSFQRGNTGELFF
TRBV18	TRBD1	TRBJ1-2	NA	TGTGCCAGCTCACGCAGGACAGGGGACGGCTACACCTTC	CASSRRTGDGYTF
TRBV25-1	TRBD1	TRBJ1-2	NA	TGTGCCAGCAGTGAACTTCAAGCAGGGGGAGCTGGCTACACCTTC	CASSELQAGGAGYTF
TRBV30	TRBD2	TRBJ2-3	NA	TGTGCCTGGAAGCTGAGCGGGATGGGATATACGCAGTATTTT	CAWKLSGMGYTQYF
TRBV11-1	TRBD1	TRBJ2-3	once	TGTGCCAGCAGCCGCCGGGACAGAGCATTCACAGATACGCAGTATTTT	CASSRRDRAFTDTQYF
TRBV6-1	TRBD1	TRBJ1-1	NA	TGTGCCAGCAGTGAACCCGGACAGGCGAACACTGAAGCTTTCTTT	CASSEPGQANTEAFF